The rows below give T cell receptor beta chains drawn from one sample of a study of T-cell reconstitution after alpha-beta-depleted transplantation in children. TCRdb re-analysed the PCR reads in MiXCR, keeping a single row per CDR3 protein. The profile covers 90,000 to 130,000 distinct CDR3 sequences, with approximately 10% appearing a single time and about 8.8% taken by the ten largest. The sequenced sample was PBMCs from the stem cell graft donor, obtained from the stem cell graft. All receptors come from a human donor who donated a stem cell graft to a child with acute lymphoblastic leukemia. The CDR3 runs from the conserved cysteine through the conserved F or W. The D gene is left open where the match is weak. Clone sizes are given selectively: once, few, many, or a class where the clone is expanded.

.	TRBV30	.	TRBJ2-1	TGTGCCTGGGGGGACTCTCTGATTGAGCAGTTCTTC	CAWGDSLIEQFF
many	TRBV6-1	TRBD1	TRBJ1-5	TGTGCCAGCAGTGAATTTAAATTGGACAGGGGGTATCAGCCCCAGCATTTT	CASSEFKLDRGYQPQHF
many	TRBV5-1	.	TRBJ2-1	TGCGCCAGCAGCTCTAGCGCCTTGGGCTCCTACAATGAGCAGTTCTTC	CASSSSALGSYNEQFF
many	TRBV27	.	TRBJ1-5	TGTGCCAGCAGTCCCTTTAACAGCAATCAGCCCCAGCATTTT	CASSPFNSNQPQHF
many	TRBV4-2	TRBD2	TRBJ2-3	TGTGCCAGCAGCCAAGGGTCCGGGGGGGGCGAAAATACGCAGTATTTT	CASSQGSGGGENTQYF
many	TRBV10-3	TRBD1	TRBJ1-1	TGTGCCACTAAAGACAGGGAAGTCACTGAAGCTTTCTTT	CATKDREVTEAFF
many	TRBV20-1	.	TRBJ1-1	TGCAGTGCCCGAAACAGGGTTAAGAACACTGAAGCTTTCTTT	CSARNRVKNTEAFF
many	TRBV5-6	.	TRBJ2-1	TGTGCCAGCAGCGCCCCGACTACTAGCTCCTACAATGAGCAGTTCTTC	CASSAPTTSSYNEQFF
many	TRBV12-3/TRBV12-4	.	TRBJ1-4	TGTGCCAGCAGCCCCTTGGGCCTTACTAATGAAAAACTGTTTTTT	CASSPLGLTNEKLFF
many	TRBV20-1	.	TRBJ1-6	TGCAGTGCTAGAGATACAGAGGCCTATAATTCACCCCTCCACTTT	CSARDTEAYNSPLHF
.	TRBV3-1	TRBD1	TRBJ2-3	TGTGCCAGCAGCAAACACAGGGGGATTGTTCACACAGATACGCAGTATTTT	CASSKHRGIVHTDTQYF
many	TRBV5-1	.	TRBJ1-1	TGCGCCAGCAGCTTGGCCGGGGACCCCCTTGCTGACTTT	CASSLAGDPLADF
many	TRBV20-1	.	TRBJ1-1	TGCAGTGCCGCCAGGCGGAAGGCTGAAGCTTTCTTT	CSAARRKAEAFF
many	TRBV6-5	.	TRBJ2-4	TGTGCCAGCAGGCCTCTATTTTTAGGGGGGCTAGCCAAAAACATTCAGTACTTC	CASRPLFLGGLAKNIQYF
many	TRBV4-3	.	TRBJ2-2	TGCGCCAGCAGCCAAGATCAAGTGGGGTCCGGGGAGCTGTTTTTT	CASSQDQVGSGELFF
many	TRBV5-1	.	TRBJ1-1	TGCGCCAGCAGCTTGCTTCAGCGCCAAGTGAACACTGAAGCTTTCTTT	CASSLLQRQVNTEAFF
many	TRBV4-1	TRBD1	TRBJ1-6	TGCGCCAGCAGCCAAGCCGGACAGGGTAATTCACCCCTCCACTTT	CASSQAGQGNSPLHF
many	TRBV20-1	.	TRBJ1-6	.	CSARDSGQGTYNSPLHF
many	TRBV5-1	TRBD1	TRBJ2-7	TGCGCCAGCAGCCTTGGACAGGGGGCTTACGAGCAGTACTTC	CASSLGQGAYEQYF
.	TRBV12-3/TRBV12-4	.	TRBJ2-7	TGTGCCAGCAGTTTACGGGACGCCCAGCAGTACTTC	CASSLRDAQQYF
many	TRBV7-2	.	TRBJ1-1	TGTGCCAGCAGCTTAGGAGACCTGAACACTGAAGCTTTCTTT	CASSLGDLNTEAFF
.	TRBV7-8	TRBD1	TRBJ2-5	TGTGCCAGCAGCTTCCGGACAGGGGCCGGGGAGACCCAGTACTTC	CASSFRTGAGETQYF
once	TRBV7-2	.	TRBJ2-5	TGTGCCAGCAGCTTAGCCGGGACACAGAAAGAGACCCAGTACTTC	CASSLAGTQKETQYF
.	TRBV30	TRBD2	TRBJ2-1	TGTGCCTGGAGTGTTCAGCGGGAGGGCCGCAATGAGCAGTTCTTC	CAWSVQREGRNEQFF
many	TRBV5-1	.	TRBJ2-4	TGCGCCAGCAGCTTGATAGCTAGCGCCGACAAAAACATTCAGTACTTC	CASSLIASADKNIQYF
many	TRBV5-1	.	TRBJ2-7	TGCGCCAGCAGCTTGGACGGCTCCTACGAGCAGTACTTC	CASSLDGSYEQYF
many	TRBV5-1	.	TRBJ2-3	TGCGCCAGCAGCTTGGGGGGAGGCGCTACTAGCACAGATACGCAGTATTTT	CASSLGGGATSTDTQYF
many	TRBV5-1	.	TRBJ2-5	TGCGCCAGCAGCCCCAGTGGAGGGGGAGGCGAGACCCAGTACTTC	CASSPSGGGGETQYF
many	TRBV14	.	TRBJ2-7	TGTGCCAGCAGCCAAGACGTAGGACACTTATTCTACGAGCAGTACTTC	CASSQDVGHLFYEQYF
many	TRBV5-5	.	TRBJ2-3	TGTGCCAGCAGCCCCCGACCGGGAGATCGCACAGATACGCAGTATTTT	CASSPRPGDRTDTQYF
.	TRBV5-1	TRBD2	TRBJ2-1	TGCGCCAGCAGCTTGGTAGTAGCGGGCAATGAGCAGTTCTTC	CASSLVVAGNEQFF
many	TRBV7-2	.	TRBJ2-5	TGTGCCAGCAGCGGAGAAAGGGGCGGGGATCGGACCCAGTACTTC	CASSGERGGDRTQYF
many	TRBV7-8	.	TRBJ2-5	TGTGCCAGCAGCGGACAACAGGGCAAAGGCCAGTACTTC	CASSGQQGKGQYF
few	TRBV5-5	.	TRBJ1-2	TGTGCCAGCAGCCCCCTAGATGGGGACTATGGCTACACCTTC	CASSPLDGDYGYTF
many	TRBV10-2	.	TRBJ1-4	TGCGCCAGCAGTGTCGGGGGAACTAATGAAAAACTGTTTTTT	CASSVGGTNEKLFF
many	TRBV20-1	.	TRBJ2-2	TGCAGTGCTAGGACAGCCGGGGAGCTGTTTTTT	CSARTAGELFF
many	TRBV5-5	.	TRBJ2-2	TGTGCCAGCAGCTACATGAACAGAGATACCGGGGAGCTGTTTTTT	CASSYMNRDTGELFF
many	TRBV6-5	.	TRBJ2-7	TGTGCCAGCGTCGAGATAGCCAAGGTTTTCAGCTCCTACGAGCAGTACTTC	CASVEIAKVFSSYEQYF
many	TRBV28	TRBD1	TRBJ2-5	TGTGCCAGCAGGACCGGGACAGAAGAGACCCAGTACTTC	CASRTGTEETQYF
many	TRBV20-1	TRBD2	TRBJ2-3	TGCAGTGCTAGAGATCCTAGCGGGAGGTCAGATACGCAGTATTTT	CSARDPSGRSDTQYF
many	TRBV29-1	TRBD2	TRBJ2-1	TGCAGCGTTGTGGGACTAGCGGTTTTGGTCAATGAGCAGTTCTTC	CSVVGLAVLVNEQFF
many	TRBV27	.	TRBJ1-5	TGTGCCAGCAGTCTATCCGGGGGAAACAATCAGCCCCAGCATTTT	CASSLSGGNNQPQHF
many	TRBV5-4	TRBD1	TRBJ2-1	TGTGCCAGCAGCGGGGACAGGCGGGGTGAGCAGTTCTTC	CASSGDRRGEQFF
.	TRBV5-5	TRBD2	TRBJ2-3	TGTGCCAGCAGCTTTGTTCTAGCGGGAGGCACAGATACGCAGTATTTT	CASSFVLAGGTDTQYF
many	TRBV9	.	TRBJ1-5	TGTGCCAGCAGCGTAGCCGGCGAGGGCAATCAGCCCCAGCATTTT	CASSVAGEGNQPQHF
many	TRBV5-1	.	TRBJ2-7	TGCGCCAGCAGCCCAGGAAGGGGGGGAAGGAGCTCCTACGAGCAGTACTTC	CASSPGRGGRSSYEQYF
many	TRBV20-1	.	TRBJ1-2	TGCAGTGCTAGAGATTGGCACCCCGCGGGCTACACCTTC	CSARDWHPAGYTF
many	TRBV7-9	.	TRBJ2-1	TGTGCCAGCAGCTTAGGGACAGCCCCCCACTTCGGTGAGCAGTTCTTC	CASSLGTAPHFGEQFF
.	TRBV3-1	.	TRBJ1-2	TGTGCCAGCAGCCCCGAAGGACTTCACGGCTACACCTTC	CASSPEGLHGYTF